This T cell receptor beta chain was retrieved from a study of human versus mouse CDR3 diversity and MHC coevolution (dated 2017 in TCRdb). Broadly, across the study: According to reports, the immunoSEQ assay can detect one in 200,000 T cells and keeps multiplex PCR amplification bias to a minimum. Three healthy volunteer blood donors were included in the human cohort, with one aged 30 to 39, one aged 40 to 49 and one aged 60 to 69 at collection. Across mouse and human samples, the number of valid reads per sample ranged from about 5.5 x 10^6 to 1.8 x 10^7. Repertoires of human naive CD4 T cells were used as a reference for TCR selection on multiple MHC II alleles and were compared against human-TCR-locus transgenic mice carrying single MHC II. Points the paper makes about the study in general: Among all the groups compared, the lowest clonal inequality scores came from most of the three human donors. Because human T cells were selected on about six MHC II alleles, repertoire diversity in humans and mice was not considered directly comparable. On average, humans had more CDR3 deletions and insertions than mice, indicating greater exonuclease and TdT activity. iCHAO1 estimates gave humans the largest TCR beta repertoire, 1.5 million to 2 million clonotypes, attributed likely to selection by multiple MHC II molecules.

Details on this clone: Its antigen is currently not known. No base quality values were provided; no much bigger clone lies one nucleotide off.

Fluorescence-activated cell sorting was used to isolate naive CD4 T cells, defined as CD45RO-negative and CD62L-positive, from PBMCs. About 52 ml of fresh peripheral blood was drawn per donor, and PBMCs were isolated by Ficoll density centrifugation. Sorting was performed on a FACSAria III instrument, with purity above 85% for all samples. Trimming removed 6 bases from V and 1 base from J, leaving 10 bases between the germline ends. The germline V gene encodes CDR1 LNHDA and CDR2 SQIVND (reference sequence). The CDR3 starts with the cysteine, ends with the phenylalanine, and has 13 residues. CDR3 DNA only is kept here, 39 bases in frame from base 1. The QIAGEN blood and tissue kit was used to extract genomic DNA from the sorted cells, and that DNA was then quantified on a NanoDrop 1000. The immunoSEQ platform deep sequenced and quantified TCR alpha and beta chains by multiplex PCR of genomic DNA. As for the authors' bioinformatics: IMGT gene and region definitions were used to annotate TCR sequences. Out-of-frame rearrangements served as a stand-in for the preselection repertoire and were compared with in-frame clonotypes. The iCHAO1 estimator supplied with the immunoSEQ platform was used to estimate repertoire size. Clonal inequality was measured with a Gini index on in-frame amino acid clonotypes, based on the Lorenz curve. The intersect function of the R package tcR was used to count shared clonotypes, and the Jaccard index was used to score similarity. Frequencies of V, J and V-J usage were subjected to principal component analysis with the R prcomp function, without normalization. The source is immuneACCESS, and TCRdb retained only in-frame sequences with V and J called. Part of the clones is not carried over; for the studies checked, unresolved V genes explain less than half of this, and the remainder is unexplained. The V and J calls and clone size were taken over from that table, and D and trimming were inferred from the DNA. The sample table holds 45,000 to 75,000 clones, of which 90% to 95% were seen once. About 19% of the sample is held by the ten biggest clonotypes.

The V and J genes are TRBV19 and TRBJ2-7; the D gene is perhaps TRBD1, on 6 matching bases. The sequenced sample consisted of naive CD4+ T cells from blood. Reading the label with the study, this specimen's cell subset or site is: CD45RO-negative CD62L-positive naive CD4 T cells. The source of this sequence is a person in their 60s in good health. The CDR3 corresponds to CASRTGPSYEQYF. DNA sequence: TGTGCCAGTAGGACAGGACCATCCTACGAGCAGTACTTC. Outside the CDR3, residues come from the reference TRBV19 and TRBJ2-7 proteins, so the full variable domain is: DGGITQSPKYLFRKEGQNVTLSCEQNLNHDAMYWYRQDPGQGLRLIYYSQIVNDFQKGDIAEGYSVSREKKESFPLTVTSAQKNPTAFYLCASRTGPSYEQYFGPGTRLTVT.